The 2 T cell receptor beta chains below come from one sample, sequenced in a study of T-cell reconstitution after alpha-beta-depleted transplantation in children. TCRbeta library preparation incorporated unique molecular identifiers. TCRdb independently ran MiXCR on the PCR reads; one entry per CDR3 protein. The sample lists under 75,000 distinct CDR3 sequences; roughly 10% were seen once. The sequences come from PBMCs, collected before TCRalphabeta/CD19-depleted stem cell transplant. These TCRs come from a boy under 18 with acute myeloid leukemia, due to receive a stem cell transplant.

This clonotype was picked up many times. The rearrangement joins TRBV6-5 to TRBJ2-7; 10 nucleotides align to TRBD2. The CDR3 consists of 15 residues. Germline V gives CDR1 MNHEY, CDR2 SVGAGI. V was clipped by 4 bases and J by 5 bases; unmatched bases: 8. CDR3 sequence (DNA): TGTGCCAGCAGTTCGCTAGCGGGAGTGGTCCACGAGCAGTACTTC. Translation: CASSSLAGVVHEQYF.

This clonotype was detected a few times. V usage is TRBV29-1 and J usage is TRBJ2-7; TRBD1 matches at 10 bases. J was trimmed by 4 bases and V by 7 bases; bases with no gene match: 4. Germline CDR1 is SQVTM and CDR2 is ANQGSEA. The CDR3 sequence is 12 residues long. DNA of the CDR3: TGCAGCGACGGACAGGGGGAATACGAGCAGTACTTC. Amino acids: CSDGQGEYEQYF.